The next 16 T cell receptor beta chains were all read from a single sample in a study of shared clonotypes between healthy human individuals. In the naive CD8 group, cells lacked CD45RO and were positively selected for CCR7, so terminally differentiated effector memory CD45RA+ cells were left out. Libraries were prepared by immunoSEQ multiplex PCR; TCRdb keeps only in-frame clonotypes and omits some of them. The sample lists under 1 million clones; 80% to 95% were seen once. Sequencing was carried out using naive CD8+ T cells sorted from blood. The receptors were sampled from a man aged 25-45 years in good health.

The V and J genes are TRBV9 and TRBJ1-3, with 8 bases matching TRBD1. Germline loops: CDR1 SGDLS, CDR2 YYNGEE. CDR3 length: 20 amino acids. V lost 4 bases and J lost 0; bases outside the gene matches: 18. CDR3 nucleotides: TGTGCCAGCAGCAAAACAGGGGGACCTAATATAGATTCCTCTGGAAACACCATATATTTT. This codes for CASSKTGGPNIDSSGNTIYF.

The chain is built from TRBV6-5 and TRBJ2-1, with D tentatively TRBD1 (6 bases). Trimming took off 2 bases at V and 5 bases at J, with 16 bases between the two ends. This CDR3 comprises 16 residues. Germline CDR1 and CDR2: MNHEY and SVGAGI. The CDR3 loop reads CASSYRQASPNNEQFF. CDR3 sequence (DNA): TGTGCCAGCAGTTACAGACAGGCTAGTCCCAACAATGAGCAGTTCTTC.

The chain uses TRBV7-6 and TRBJ1-1, with TRBD1 as a possible D gene (5 bases). The V end was cut by 0 bases, the J end by 2 bases, with 10 bases between. The CDR3 sequence is 15 residues long. Per the germline V gene, CDR1 is SGHVS and CDR2 is FNYEAQ. For the CDR3, the DNA is TGTGCCAGCAGCTTAGCGGCTGGGGGAAACACTGAAGCTTTCTTT. Its translation: CASSLAAGGNTEAFF.

The chain couples TRBV29-1 to TRBJ1-2; D not resolved. Trimming stripped 6 bases from V and 0 bases from J, with 8 bases between. CDR1 is SQVTM and CDR2 is ANQGSEA in the germline V gene. The CDR3 has 12 residues. CDR3 in DNA: TGCAGCGTATTCGCCTCTAACTATGGCTACACCTTC. Amino acids: CSVFASNYGYTF. Full variable domain (rest looked up from reference TRBV29-1 and TRBJ1-2): SAVISQKPSRDICQRGTSLTIQCQVDSQVTMMFWYRQQPGQSLTLIATANQGSEATYESGFVIDKFPISRPNLTFSTLTVSNMSPEDSSIYLCSVFASNYGYTFGSGTRLTVV.

The chain carries TRBV29-1 and TRBJ2-7, with 8 nucleotides matching TRBD2. CDR3 size: 16 residues. CDR1 SQVTM and CDR2 ANQGSEA come from the germline V gene. J was trimmed by 1 base and V by 2 bases; bases with no gene match: 10. The CDR3 region has the DNA TGCAGCGTTGAACAAGTGAGGTCTAGCGGGTCCTACGAGCAGTACTTC. It yields the protein CSVEQVRSSGSYEQYF.

This CDR3 reads CASSSDRLAPLLDTQYF. For the CDR3, the DNA is TGTGCCAGCAGCTCGGATCGACTAGCTCCTTTGTTGGATACGCAGTATTTT. The chain couples TRBV5-6 to TRBJ2-3, with 7 bases that match TRBD2. The CDR3 contains 17 residues. The ends lost 3 bases at V and 6 bases at J; junction bases unmatched: 16. In germline, CDR1 is SGHDT, CDR2 YYEEEE.

The rearrangement links TRBV4-1 to TRBJ2-5, with 9 bases matching TRBD1. This CDR3 contains 16 residues. Losses at the gene ends were 5 bases for V and 4 bases for J; bases not matched to a gene: 11. Germline V gene sequence: CDR1 MGHRA, CDR2 YSYEKL. The CDR3 coding sequence is TGCGCCAGCAGCAATCTGCGTACAGGGGGCGGAGAGACCCAGTACTTC. Translation: CASSNLRTGGGETQYF.

The chain couples TRBV23-1 to TRBJ1-5; D is uncertain. TRBV23-1 falls under the ORF class, with uncertain function. Trimming removed 2 bases at V and 1 base at J, with 9 bases between. This CDR3 spans 15 amino acids. CDR3: CASSQGGRSNQPQHF. The CDR3 region has the DNA TGCGCCAGCAGTCAAGGAGGACGGAGCAATCAGCCCCAGCATTTT.

The chain links TRBV14 to TRBJ2-2, with 7 bases identical to TRBD1. Per the germline V gene, CDR1 is SGHDN and CDR2 is FVKESK. The CDR3 totals 12 residues. The ends lost 5 bases at V and 9 bases at J; junction bases unmatched: 3. In DNA, the CDR3 is TGTGCCAGCAGCTCGACAGGGCGGGAGCTGTTTTTT. This codes for CASSSTGRELFF.

The chain employs TRBV5-4 and TRBJ2-2; no firm D call. The ends were cut back, 4 bases at V and 1 base at J, with 2 bases in the middle. There are 12 residues in the CDR3. CDR1 is SGHNT, CDR2 YYREEE, per germline (reference sequence). The CDR3 reads CASSRNTGELFF. The CDR3 nucleotides are TGTGCCAGCAGCCGGAACACCGGGGAGCTGTTTTTT.

This clone was observed once. The V gene is TRBV27, the J gene TRBJ2-1, with 7 bases matching TRBD2. J was trimmed by 3 bases and V by 7 bases; bases with no gene match: 12. The CDR3 runs to 16 residues. Germline CDR1 reads MNHEY; CDR2 reads SMNVEV (reference sequence). The CDR3 loop reads CASNSHRDYNYNEQFF. The CDR3 nucleotides are TGTGCCAGCAATTCTCATCGGGACTATAACTACAATGAGCAGTTCTTC.

The J gene is TRBJ2-3, the V gene TRBV27, with 8 positions matching TRBD2. CDR1 is MNHEY and CDR2 is SMNVEV in the germline V gene (reference sequence). The length of the CDR3 is 17 residues. J lost 1 base, V lost 2 bases, and 8 bases had no gene match. CDR3 loop: CASSLPASGLRTDTQYF. CDR3 DNA: TGTGCCAGCAGTTTACCAGCTAGCGGGTTACGCACAGATACGCAGTATTTT.

CDR3 loop: CASSLDAGRDTEAFF. CDR3 sequence (DNA): TGTGCCAGCAGCTTAGATGCGGGGAGGGACACTGAAGCTTTCTTT. The chain carries TRBV7-6 and TRBJ1-1; no reliable D call. This CDR3 contains 15 residues. Trimming removed 1 base at V and 3 bases at J, with 12 bases between. From germline, CDR1 is SGHVS and CDR2 FNYEAQ.

The gene calls are TRBV27 and TRBJ2-1; possibly TRBD2 for D (6 bases). Germline V gene sequence: CDR1 MNHEY, CDR2 SMNVEV (reference sequence). Trimming removed 7 bases at V and 1 base at J, with 8 bases between. The CDR3 extends over 13 amino acids. CDR3 sequence: CASTSASYNEQFF. For the CDR3, the DNA is TGTGCCAGCACTAGCGCTTCCTACAATGAGCAGTTCTTC.

The J gene is TRBJ2-1, the V gene TRBV9; D may be TRBD1 (6 bases). V lost 6 bases, J lost 0 bases, and 16 bases lay in between. This CDR3 region has 16 residues. Germline V CDR1 and CDR2: SGDLS, YYNGEE. The CDR3 region is CASTKTTGSSYNEQFF. The CDR3 DNA reads TGTGCCAGCACGAAAACTACAGGGAGCTCCTACAATGAGCAGTTCTTC.

V and J are TRBV7-3 and TRBJ2-5; perhaps TRBD1 as D (8 bases). The germline V gene has CDR1 SGHTA and CDR2 FQGTGA. The V end was cut by 4 bases, the J end by 4 bases, with 19 bases between. The CDR3 runs to 16 residues. This CDR3 is CASSSQDREGAETQYF. CDR3 in DNA: TGTGCCAGCAGCTCCCAGGACAGGGAGGGGGCAGAGACCCAGTACTTC.